This T cell receptor (beta chain) derives from a study of blood T cell repertoires in COVID-19. Some clones are missing from TCRdb's copy, which holds only in-frame ones; the method was immunoSEQ multiplex PCR. Among 150,000 to 200,000 clones listed, 85% were seen once. This clone has only a few counts. The clonotype comes from a human donor with acute or convalescent COVID-19. The donor label of this sample is uncertain. The sample comprised peripheral blood.

Here the CDR3 reads CASSSGPGQGWLGLFF. The DNA for the CDR3 is TGCGCCAGCAGCTCGGGCCCGGGACAGGGGTGGCTAGGACTGTTTTTT. This sequence joins TRBV5-1 and TRBJ1-4; 10 bases line up with TRBD1. From germline, CDR1 is SGHRS and CDR2 YFSETQ. Germline trimming cut 3 bases from V and 13 bases from J; bases unmatched to any gene: 15. The CDR3 sequence is 16 residues long.